The sequence of this T cell receptor beta chain was determined in a study of shared clonotypes between healthy human individuals. V lost 8 bases and J 5 bases, leaving 17 bases between the germline ends. Germline CDR1 SGHRS, CDR2 YFSETQ. CDR3 length: 14 residues. Deep-level settings were used for running the assay. The DNA input per sorted-subset replicate PCR was 200 ng, corresponding to around 28,000 T cell genomes. Assay used: immunoSEQ multiplex PCR; TCRdb lists only in-frame clones, some missing. The sample consists of about 1.5 million clones, roughly 96% of them appearing once. All the donors were Caucasian adults who lived in Nashville, Tennessee. The split of CD4+ cells yielded CD45RA+ naive and CD45RA-negative memory subsets.

This clonotype was obtained from a man under 40 in good health. This chain joins TRBV5-1 and TRBJ2-1; D is unresolved. Sample: naive CD4+ T cells sorted from blood. Subset specified: CD45RA+ positively selected. CDR3 loop: CASRTGPANNEQFF. CDR3 DNA sequence: TGCGCCAGTAGAACCGGCCCCGCTAACAATGAGCAGTTCTTC.